The rows below give T cell receptor beta chains drawn from one sample of a study of CD8+ T cells in alopecia areata. Only in-frame clones appear in the TCRdb table, and some are missing; sequencing was by immunoSEQ multiplex PCR. The repertoire holds more than 95,000 clones, with roughly 50% as singletons. The sequences come from CD8+ T cells sorted from blood, collected at week 4, from a patient treated with tofacitinib. These receptors came from a human donor with alopecia areata. Both conserved end residues are part of each CDR3. A D gene is named only where the DNA matches it firmly. Not every row has a clone size; where given, it reads once, few, many or a size class.

v_call	clone_size	j_call	d_call	cdr3_nt	cdr3_aa
TRBV27	-	TRBJ1-5	-	TGTGCCAGCAGTTGGAGCGGGGAGGTCAATCAGCCCCAGCATTTT	CASSWSGEVNQPQHF
TRBV29-1	-	TRBJ2-2	-	TGCAGCGTCGAACAGGGCGCCGCCGGGGAGCTGTTTTTT	CSVEQGAAGELFF
TRBV29-1	-	TRBJ2-3	-	TGCAGCGTTGAGACGAAGGGGACACCCACAGATACGCAGTATTTT	CSVETKGTPTDTQYF
TRBV29-1	few	TRBJ2-5	-	TGCAGCGTTCGGGCGGAGGGGGAGACCCAGTACTTC	CSVRAEGETQYF
TRBV30	-	TRBJ1-2	-	TGTGCCTGTCTTTCTTCCGAGAACTATGGCTACACCTTC	CACLSSENYGYTF
TRBV10-3	few	TRBJ2-1	TRBD1	TGTGCCCCGCTTGGACAGGTGATAAGGTATGAGCAGTTCTTC	CAPLGQVIRYEQFF
TRBV4-1	few	TRBJ1-1	-	TGCGCCAGCAGCCAAGATATAGGAGGGATCACTGAAGCTTTCTTT	CASSQDIGGITEAFF
TRBV27	few	TRBJ2-4	-	TGTGCCCGCCTCGACACCTTAGCCAAAAACATTCAGTACTTC	CARLDTLAKNIQYF
TRBV11-2	-	TRBJ2-7	-	TGTGCCAGCAGCTTAGTGGAAACGACCCACGAGCAGTACTTC	CASSLVETTHEQYF
TRBV30	few	TRBJ2-1	-	TGTGCCTGGAGTGATAATGAGCAGTTCTTC	CAWSDNEQFF
TRBV29-1	-	TRBJ1-1	TRBD1	TGCAGCGTTGAAGGGACAGGGGACGGGCGTGCTTTCTTT	CSVEGTGDGRAFF
TRBV9	-	TRBJ2-5	-	TGTGCCAGCAGCGTAGAAGAGAGGGTTGGGGAGACCCAGTACTTC	CASSVEERVGETQYF
TRBV13	-	TRBJ2-2	TRBD1	TGTGCCAGCAGCTCGCCTGGACAGGGTGACACCGGGGAGCTGTTTTTT	CASSSPGQGDTGELFF
TRBV30	-	TRBJ2-1	-	TGTGCCTGGAGCAGAGCAAACGATGAGCAGTTCTTC	CAWSRANDEQFF
TRBV4-3	-	TRBJ2-7	TRBD2	TGCGCCAGCAGCCCAGGGACTAGCGGTACCTACGAGCAGTACTTC	CASSPGTSGTYEQYF
TRBV29-1	few	TRBJ2-7	-	TGCAGCGTTGAAGGAAGCCTAGACAGTTTGAGGGGATACGAGCAGTACTTC	CSVEGSLDSLRGYEQYF
TRBV30	-	TRBJ2-2	-	TGTGCCTGGAGTGCTGGGCTTGGCGGGGAGCTGTTTTTT	CAWSAGLGGELFF
TRBV7-8	few	TRBJ2-5	-	TGTGCCAGCAGCTTACGGTGGTCCCAAGAGACCCAGTACTTC	CASSLRWSQETQYF
TRBV5-1	-	TRBJ2-3	-	TGCGCCAGCAGCTTGGTCCGGGGGGATACGCAGTATTTT	CASSLVRGDTQYF
TRBV5-1	-	TRBJ2-3	TRBD1	TGCGCCAGCAGCTTGGGCTCCCCGGGACAGGGGACCGGCACAGATACGCAGTATTTT	CASSLGSPGQGTGTDTQYF
TRBV27	-	TRBJ2-5	TRBD2	TGTGCCAGCAGCGGACTAGGCGGTGGGGAGACCCAGTACTTC	CASSGLGGGETQYF
TRBV7-9	medium-sized	TRBJ1-1	-	TGTGCCAGCAGCTTAGCGCAGGGGTTGAACACTGAAGCTTTCTTT	CASSLAQGLNTEAFF
TRBV29-1	-	TRBJ1-1	TRBD1	TGCAGCACTCCAGGGGGCAGCTCGAACACTGAAGCTTTCTTT	CSTPGGSSNTEAFF
TRBV11-2	-	TRBJ2-1	TRBD2	TGTGCCAGCAGCCCACAGCCCAGCGGGGGGAATGAGCAGTTCTTC	CASSPQPSGGNEQFF